This T cell receptor (beta chain) is drawn from a study of blood T cell repertoires in COVID-19 (dated by TCRdb to the early 2020s). For the wider study: Samples covering the acute and convalescent phases of COVID-19 were provided by collaborators in the United States, Italy and Spain. Nearly every sample came with metadata listing a de-identified subject ID, COVID-19 status, age in years and sex. A freely available public database, intended as a resource for researchers studying the immune response to SARS-CoV-2, is where the repertoires were released. The material from the prospective study consisted of cDNA or gDNA derived from T cells, B-cell-depleted T cells, or PBMCs. Deeply sampled blood TCRbeta repertoires from subjects exposed to, actively infected with, or recovered from COVID-19 were included in the dataset. The samples were drawn from two sources: the first 160 participants of the ongoing ImmuneRACE study, and 1,200 or so subjects contributed by 6 global collaborators. HLA class I and class II types, where available, came from metadata supplied by the sample provider rather than from assay-based typing. Overall results and qualifications from the work: The amount of clinical and demographic metadata varied by source and participant and was provided uncurated.

Whole blood was collected in K2EDTA tubes by collaborating institutions according to the institutions' own protocols. Collaborator samples were shipped for TCRbeta analysis as frozen whole blood, isolated PBMCs, or DNA extracted from either sample type. The CDR3 numbers 16 residues from cysteine through phenylalanine. Left in the record is the CDR3 DNA by itself, 48 bases read in frame from the first base. The CDR1 and CDR2 encoded by the germline V gene (reference sequence) are SEHNR and FQNEAQ. V was cut back by 2 bases and J by 3 bases, leaving a gap of 16 bases between them. Turning to this clone: Its antigen is unknown. Per-base qualities were not stored, and no clone one base away is much larger.

TCRbeta CDR3 regions were amplified from genomic DNA using the immunoSEQ Assay, a bias-controlled multiplex PCR. Per the source publication's procedure: Nucleated cell counts per sample were estimated from amplification of reference gene primers within the assay. To quantify the absolute abundance of each unique TCRbeta CDR3 rearrangement, sequence reads were collapsed and filtered. For each sample, productive Simpson clonality was calculated as the square root of Simpson's diversity index over productive rearrangements. TCRdb provides this immuneACCESS table in a form limited to in-frame rearrangements. Some clones are lacking; in checked studies, under half of them reflect an unresolved V gene, and why the rest are absent is not known. V and J calls and clone size are copied from that table; D and trimming were computed from the DNA. Across this sample there are roughly 47,000 clones, with over 80% seen only once. About 8% of the sample is held by the ten biggest clonotypes.

Sequenced sample: peripheral blood. The receptor's source is a man aged 50-59 years with acute or convalescent COVID-19. The chain links TRBV7-9 with TRBJ1-1; the D gene remains uncertain. In nucleotides, the sequence is TGTGCCAGCAGCTTAACGGGGAGCGGGCTGGACACTGAAGCTTTCTTT. This translates into CASSLTGSGLDTEAFF.